The TCR beta chain described here comes from a study of beta chain features in type 1 diabetes. This clone showed up just a few times. No antigen is known for it. General study results and limits: Any HLA effect on TCRB rearrangement was left unresolved by small sub-analyses. Diminished insertions and augmented deletions at VDJ junctions characterized type 1 diabetes patients. The naive, central memory and Treg TCRB repertoires showed an apparent similarity that was greater among patients than among healthy donors.

Looked up from germline, CDR1 is SGHRS and CDR2 is YFSETQ. The CDR3 is 12 amino acids. Between the trimmed V and J ends, which lost 0 bases and 8 bases, there was a span of 6 bases. Expressed TCRB transcripts were sequenced after all isolated RNA was converted to cDNA. Some clones are missing from TCRdb's copy, which holds only in-frame ones; the method was immunoSEQ multiplex PCR. The table lists roughly 350,000 clones, more than 9.5% of them singletons. The sequenced sample consisted of naive CD4+ T cells from blood. The sequence came from a woman in her thirties in good health. V usage is TRBV5-1 and J usage is TRBJ2-1; maybe TRBD1 (6 bases). CDR3 DNA sequence: TGCGCCAGCAGCTTGGGGGGGCATGAGCAGTTCTTC. Protein product: CASSLGGHEQFF.